The 31 T cell receptor beta chains below all came from one sample that was sequenced in a study of blood T cell repertoires in COVID-19. The data were produced by immunoSEQ multiplex PCR, yet TCRdb's version contains in-frame clones alone and is incomplete. The sample contains under 250,000 clones, roughly 78% of which appear only once. Sequenced sample: peripheral blood. The receptors were sampled from a woman aged 35 to 49 with acute or convalescent COVID-19.

The chain combines TRBV5-1 with TRBJ2-1, with TRBD2 matching over 10 bases. Germline V gene data show CDR1 as SGHRS and CDR2 as YFSETQ. V shed 4 bases and J 0 bases; nucleotides not matched to a gene: 4. CDR3 length equals 16 residues. The CDR3 coding sequence is TGCGCCAGCAGCGGGACTAGCGCGACCTCCTACAATGAGCAGTTCTTC. It specifies CASSGTSATSYNEQFF.

This clone was seen only a few times. V gene TRBV27 combines with J gene TRBJ1-5; a weak D match, TRBD1 (6 bases). With 6 bases removed from V and 4 bases from J, the gap between germline ends came to 13 bases. The CDR3 contains 14 residues. Per the germline V gene, CDR1 is MNHEY and CDR2 is SMNVEV (reference sequence). DNA for the CDR3: TGTGCCAGCAGGCCCGGGACAAAGAATCAGCCCCAGCATTTT. Residues: CASRPGTKNQPQHF.

The chain links TRBV19 to TRBJ2-3; 9 bases are a match to TRBD1. Germline trimming cut 4 bases from V and 1 base from J; bases unmatched to any gene: 3. Per germline, CDR1 LNHDA and CDR2 SQIVND (reference sequence). The CDR3 consists of 15 residues. The CDR3 sequence is CASSTGQGGTDTQYF. In DNA form, the CDR3 reads TGTGCCAGTAGTACGGGACAGGGCGGCACAGATACGCAGTATTTT.

Comments on this clone: A read error may account for a junction end that differs from germline. The chain is built from TRBV14 and TRBJ1-1; 8 nucleotides agree with TRBD1. The germline gives CDR1 SGHDN, CDR2 FVKESK. The CDR3 spans 18 residues. This CDR3 reads CASSQDFQGAGLNAEAFF. CDR3 coding DNA: TGTGCCAGCAGCCAAGATTTCCAGGGGGCAGGGTTGAACGCTGAAGCTTTCTTT. Together with reference TRBV14 and TRBJ1-1, the CDR3 gives the full variable domain: EAGVTQFPSHSVIEKGQTVTLRCDPISGHDNLYWYRRVMGKEIKFLLHFVKESKQDESGMPNNRFLAERTGGTYSTLKVQPAELEDSGVYFCASSQDFQGAGLNAEAFFGQGTRLTVV.

V is TRBV7-3 and J is TRBJ2-1; the match to TRBD2 covers 9 bases. The CDR3 sequence is 15 residues long. Trimming took 1 base from V and 8 from J; bases not matched to a gene: 6. CDR1 and CDR2 (germline): SGHTA, FQGTGA. The CDR3 loop reads CASSLMASGIYEQFF. The DNA of the CDR3 is TGTGCCAGCAGCTTAATGGCTAGCGGGATCTATGAGCAGTTCTTC.

The V and J genes are TRBV12-3 or TRBV12-4 and TRBJ1-1; weak D call: TRBD1 (5 bases). V shed 8 bases and J shed 4 bases, with 14 bases lying between them. The CDR3 totals 13 residues. The CDR3 sequence: CASAFREGTEAFF. The CDR3 bases are TGTGCCAGCGCCTTCAGGGAGGGCACTGAAGCTTTCTTT.

V and J are TRBV5-4 and TRBJ2-1, with D maybe TRBD1 (6 bases). CDR3 length: 14 residues. Germline CDR1 is SGHNT and CDR2 is YYREEE (reference sequence). Deletions cut 0 bases from V and 8 bases from J, with 12 bases between. The CDR3 spells CASSLDSEGDEQFF. In DNA, the CDR3 is TGTGCCAGCAGCTTGGACTCCGAGGGGGATGAGCAGTTCTTC.

This clone has a single count. The chain has TRBV14 and TRBJ2-2; TRBD2 is a possible D gene (5 bases). CDR3 length: 15 amino acids. The germline V gene encodes CDR1 SGHDN and CDR2 FVKESK. The ends were cut back, 5 bases at V and 4 bases at J, with 14 bases in the middle. The CDR3 coding sequence is TGTGCCAGCAGCTTGGTCGGGGTGGGCACCGGGGAGCTGTTTTTT. Translating it yields CASSLVGVGTGELFF. The full variable domain, with the rest looked up from reference TRBV14 and TRBJ2-2, is EAGVTQFPSHSVIEKGQTVTLRCDPISGHDNLYWYRRVMGKEIKFLLHFVKESKQDESGMPNNRFLAERTGGTYSTLKVQPAELEDSGVYFCASSLVGVGTGELFFGEGSRLTVL.

This CDR3 reads CASRIFGGGISVGTEAFF. As DNA, the CDR3 is TGCGCCAGCAGAATTTTCGGAGGGGGCATCTCAGTAGGCACTGAAGCTTTCTTT. The V gene is TRBV5-1, the J gene TRBJ1-1, with 7 bases matching TRBD1. V shed 5 bases, J shed 4 bases, and the junction held 20 bases outside the gene matches. The CDR3 sequence is 18 residues long. Germline-derived CDR1 and CDR2 are SGHRS and YFSETQ. The full variable domain, completed using reference TRBV5-1 and TRBJ1-1, is KAGVTQTPRYLIKTRGQQVTLSCSPISGHRSVSWYQQTPGQGLQFLFEYFSETQRNKGNFPGRFSGRQFSNSRSEMNVSTLELGDSALYLCASRIFGGGISVGTEAFFGQGTRLTVV.

The rearrangement joins TRBV9 to TRBJ1-1, with D unresolved. Germline CDR1 is SGDLS and CDR2 is YYNGEE. V shed 0 bases and J shed 0 bases, with 18 bases lying between them. The CDR3 covers 18 residues. The CDR3 DNA follows: TGTGCCAGCAGCGTAGGATTGGCCTCTGTATTTGTGAACACTGAAGCTTTCTTT. Amino acids: CASSVGLASVFVNTEAFF.

This chain links TRBV5-5 with TRBJ2-5, with TRBD1 matching 9 bases. Germline CDR1 SGHKS, CDR2 YYEKEE (reference sequence). This CDR3 contains 15 residues. The trim removed 0 bases at V and 2 bases at J, leaving 2 bases unmatched. The CDR3: CASSLDGTGQETQYF. The CDR3 coding sequence is TGTGCCAGCAGCTTGGATGGGACAGGGCAAGAGACCCAGTACTTC. Together with reference TRBV5-5 and TRBJ2-5, the CDR3 gives the full variable domain: DAGVTQSPTHLIKTRGQQVTLRCSPISGHKSVSWYQQVLGQGPQFIFQYYEKEERGRGNFPDRFSARQFPNYSSELNVNALLLGDSALYLCASSLDGTGQETQYFGPGTRLLVL.

The chain carries TRBV5-1 and TRBJ1-4; 8 bases map to TRBD1. Germline V gene data show CDR1 as SGHRS and CDR2 as YFSETQ. There are 14 residues in the CDR3. V lost 3 bases to trimming and J lost 6 bases; unmatched junction nucleotides: 4. CDR3 nucleotides: TGCGCCAGCAGCTCTCAGGGGGCAGATGAAAAACTGTTTTTT. Translating it yields CASSSQGADEKLFF.

This chain uses TRBV18 with TRBJ2-1; TRBD2 matches at 10 bases. The CDR3 runs 17 residues. The V and J ends lost 2 bases and 0 bases, in that order; junction bases with no gene match: 4. In germline, CDR1 is KGHSH, CDR2 LQKENI. The CDR3 region is CASSPGSGGASYNEQFF. The CDR3 nucleotides are TGTGCCAGCTCACCAGGGAGCGGGGGGGCCTCCTACAATGAGCAGTTCTTC. Full variable domain (remainder filled in from reference TRBV18 and TRBJ2-1): NAGVMQNPRHLVRRRGQEARLRCSPMKGHSHVYWYRQLPEEGLKFMVYLQKENIIDESGMPKERFSAEFPKEGPSILRIQQVVRGDSAAYFCASSPGSGGASYNEQFFGPGTRLTVL.

The chain couples TRBV2 to TRBJ1-2; D is possibly TRBD1 (6 bases). Looked up from germline, CDR1 is SNHLY and CDR2 is FYNNEI. The CDR3 is made up of 16 amino acids. V was cut by 8 bases and J by 4 bases, with 23 bases left in between. The CDR3: CASQAGTPGISYGYTF. DNA of the CDR3: TGTGCCAGCCAGGCCGGGACACCCGGAATTAGCTATGGCTACACCTTC.

The CDR3 is CASSLSNQPQHF. In DNA form, the CDR3 reads TGTGCCAGCAGCCTCAGCAATCAGCCCCAGCATTTT. This sequence joins TRBV7-9 and TRBJ1-5; no definite D call. CDR1 SEHNR and CDR2 FQNEAQ come from the germline V gene (reference sequence). Between the trimmed V and J ends, which lost 5 bases and 1 base, there was a span of 3 bases. CDR3 length: 12 amino acids.

This clone was seen a few times. This chain joins TRBV27 and TRBJ1-4; maybe TRBD1 (5 bases). The CDR3 is made up of 15 amino acids. The germline V and J ends were trimmed by 5 bases and 8 bases, with 18 bases remaining between them. Germline values: CDR1 MNHEY, CDR2 SMNVEV (reference sequence). The CDR3 DNA follows: TGTGCCAGCAGTCCCATCCCGGGAGGGGAAGAAAAACTGTTTTTT. Amino acids: CASSPIPGGEEKLFF.

The CDR3 DNA follows: TGTGCCATCAGTGGGTATACAGGGGGGGGGACAGATACGCAGTATTTT. This sequence encodes CAISGYTGGGTDTQYF. The V and J genes are TRBV10-3 and TRBJ2-3; tentative D call: TRBD1 (8 bases). Germline CDR1 reads ENHRY; CDR2 reads SYGVKD. This CDR3 contains 16 residues. With 4 bases removed from V and 3 bases from J, the gap between germline ends came to 17 bases.

This rearrangement joins TRBV18 to TRBJ2-7, with 11 positions matching TRBD2. CDR1 is KGHSH, CDR2 LQKENI, per germline. This CDR3 has 15 amino acids. V lost 2 bases, J lost 4 bases, and 4 bases stayed unmatched. The CDR3 coding sequence is TGTGCCAGCTCACCAGTTAGCGGGGGGGCGTACGAGCAGTACTTC. Protein sequence: CASSPVSGGAYEQYF.

V is TRBV19 and J is TRBJ1-1, with 8 bases that match TRBD1. The length of the CDR3 is 16 residues. Germline V gene sequence: CDR1 LNHDA, CDR2 SQIVND (reference sequence). V was pared by 1 base and J by 1 base, with 5 bases of the junction left unmatched. CDR3 DNA: TGTGCCAGTAGTATAGTTACAGGGGGGGCGAACACTGAAGCTTTCTTT. As protein: CASSIVTGGANTEAFF.

The genes are TRBV2 and TRBJ1-2, with 7 bases matching TRBD1. Per germline, CDR1 SNHLY and CDR2 FYNNEI. The CDR3 runs 14 residues. V lost 6 bases, J lost 1 base, and 5 bases stayed unmatched. CDR3 sequence reads: CASRSDRFNYGYTF. The CDR3 region has the DNA TGTGCCAGCAGATCGGACAGGTTTAACTATGGCTACACCTTC.

A few counts support this clone. V and J are TRBV30 and TRBJ1-2; D perhaps matches TRBD1 (5 bases). Between the trimmed V and J ends, which lost 0 bases and 3 bases, there was a span of 8 bases. Germline V gives CDR1 GTSNPN, CDR2 SVGIG (reference sequence). The CDR3 totals 13 residues. CDR3 amino acids: CAWSVSGYYGYTF. The CDR3 nucleotides read TGTGCCTGGAGTGTATCAGGGTACTATGGCTACACCTTC. Using reference TRBV30 and TRBJ1-2 for the parts outside the CDR3, the full variable domain is SQTIHQWPATLVQPVGSPLSLECTVEGTSNPNLYWYRQAAGRGLQLLFYSVGIGQISSEVPQNLSASRPQDRQFILSSKKLLLSDSGFYLCAWSVSGYYGYTFGSGTRLTVV.

This clone was counted only a few times. The chain links TRBV28 to TRBJ1-3, with D possibly TRBD1 on 5 matching bases. V lost 3 bases and J 0 bases, leaving 12 bases between the germline ends. This CDR3 region has 16 residues. CDR1 and CDR2 (germline): MDHEN, SYDVKM. This CDR3 is CASSFGGTFSGNTIYF. For the CDR3, the DNA is TGTGCCAGCAGTTTTGGCGGGACCTTCTCTGGAAACACCATATATTTT.

The chain couples TRBV2 to TRBJ2-7, with TRBD2 identical over 11 bases. The CDR3 is 14 residues long. The junction had 2 bases not matched to a gene; V was cut back by 6 bases and J by 1 base. The germline V gene encodes CDR1 SNHLY and CDR2 FYNNEI. The CDR3 protein is CASSGTSGSYEQYF. CDR3 DNA sequence: TGTGCCAGCAGCGGGACTAGCGGTTCCTACGAGCAGTACTTC.

The chain joins TRBV6-1 to TRBJ1-3; TRBD1 is a possible D gene (6 bases). V was pared by 1 base and J by 0 bases, with 10 bases between. The germline V gene encodes CDR1 MNHNS and CDR2 SASEGT. The CDR3 contains 16 residues. CDR3 sequence reads: CASSEGGPFSGNTIYF. CDR3 DNA sequence: TGTGCCAGCAGTGAAGGGGGGCCGTTCTCTGGAAACACCATATATTTT.

V gene TRBV13 combines with J gene TRBJ1-2; 7 positions match TRBD1. This CDR3 is 14 amino acids long. Looked up from germline, CDR1 is PRHDT and CDR2 is FYEKMQ (reference sequence). V lost 4 bases to trimming and J lost 7 bases; unmatched junction nucleotides: 9. CDR3 region: CASSSKADRVGYTF. The CDR3 nucleotides read TGTGCCAGCAGCTCGAAAGCCGACAGGGTTGGCTACACCTTC.

The chain employs TRBV15 and TRBJ2-1, with D possibly matching TRBD2 (7 bases). The germline V gene has CDR1 LNHNV and CDR2 YYDKDF (reference sequence). V lost 0 bases to trimming and J lost 9 bases, with 12 bases between them. The CDR3 covers 14 residues. The CDR3 DNA reads as TGTGCCACCAGCAGAGATAGGGGGGGTGGTGAGCAGTTCTTC. This codes for CATSRDRGGGEQFF.

V gene TRBV2 combines with J gene TRBJ1-4; 8 bases are a match to TRBD1. The germline gives CDR1 SNHLY, CDR2 FYNNEI. The CDR3 loop spans 16 amino acids. V lost 8 bases to trimming and J lost 1 base; unmatched junction nucleotides: 9. CDR3 residues: CASYPGQAITNEKLFF. CDR3 DNA: TGTGCCAGCTACCCGGGACAGGCGATAACTAATGAAAAACTGTTTTTT.

This chain links TRBV3-1 (or the pseudogene TRBV3-2) with TRBJ2-1; 12 bases align to TRBD2. The length of the CDR3 is 24 residues. J gave up 3 bases and V 4 bases, and 28 bases lay outside the gene matches. Germline CDR1 LGHDT, CDR2 YNNKEL (reference sequence). The CDR3 loop reads CASSLGLGLAGRPSQEHFYNEQFF. Written as DNA, the CDR3 is TGTGCCAGCAGCCTAGGCCTAGGACTAGCGGGAAGGCCCTCCCAGGAGCATTTCTACAATGAGCAGTTCTTC.

V gene TRBV13 combines with J gene TRBJ1-6; D is unresolved. Germline assignment: CDR1 PRHDT and CDR2 FYEKMQ (reference sequence). This CDR3 comprises 16 residues. V shed 2 bases and J shed 9 bases, with 17 bases lying between them. The CDR3 DNA is TGTGCCAGCAGCTTACTGCGGGGAAATGAGGGTTCACCCCTCCACTTT. It yields the protein CASSLLRGNEGSPLHF.

This chain joins TRBV20-1 and TRBJ1-1, with D possibly being TRBD1 (5 bases). The CDR3 covers 14 residues. CDR1 DFQATT and CDR2 SNEGSKA come from the germline V gene (reference sequence). V was pared by 3 bases and J by 4 bases, with 15 bases between. The CDR3 region is CSASRPTGGTEAFF. The CDR3, as DNA: TGCAGTGCTAGTAGGCCGACGGGGGGCACTGAAGCTTTCTTT.

This sequence joins TRBV19 and TRBJ2-7; TRBD1 is a possible D gene (6 bases). The CDR3 runs 14 residues. Germline assignment: CDR1 LNHDA and CDR2 SQIVND (reference sequence). V lost 3 bases and J lost 4, with 13 bases in between. CDR3 region: CASSIGQLGYEQYF. Written as DNA, the CDR3 is TGTGCCAGTAGTATCGGACAGCTTGGATACGAGCAGTACTTC.